The rows below give T cell receptor beta chains drawn from one sample of a study of post-analysis software for immune sequencing data. TCRdb passed the PCR reads through MiXCR, listing each CDR3 protein once. In the table there are hundreds of thousands of distinct CDR3 sequences, around a third of which are singletons. The specimen was blood. Every receptor here comes from a girl between 5 and 17 years old with multiple sclerosis. The CDR3 runs from the conserved cysteine through the conserved F or W. Fields, in order: D gene, V gene, CDR3 protein. D genes are given only for firm matches.

d_call: TRBD1
v_call: TRBV9
cdr3_aa: CASSVQGVSEAFF

d_call: -
v_call: TRBV27
cdr3_aa: CASSFSWTATGELFF

d_call: -
v_call: TRBV11-2
cdr3_aa: CASSLRRQETQYF

d_call: TRBD2
v_call: TRBV5-6
cdr3_aa: CASSTGAGGGKNIQYF

d_call: -
v_call: TRBV6-1
cdr3_aa: CASSVGRDEETQYF

d_call: TRBD1
v_call: TRBV4-1
cdr3_aa: CASSPTGEETQYF

d_call: TRBD1
v_call: TRBV4-1
cdr3_aa: CASSDISGTGVRIAYEQYF

d_call: TRBD1
v_call: TRBV9
cdr3_aa: CASSPRTGGIYGYTF

d_call: -
v_call: TRBV4-1
cdr3_aa: CASSQVGNEQFF

d_call: -
v_call: TRBV12-3/TRBV12-4
cdr3_aa: CASSPPLGREKAKNIQYF

d_call: TRBD1
v_call: TRBV2
cdr3_aa: CASTRSDRANQPQHF

d_call: TRBD1
v_call: TRBV7-9
cdr3_aa: CAILRDRPSYEQYF

d_call: TRBD2
v_call: TRBV11-2
cdr3_aa: CASSFSSGYTDTQYF

d_call: TRBD1
v_call: TRBV7-2
cdr3_aa: CASSLARTGEAQEQYF

d_call: TRBD2
v_call: TRBV4-1
cdr3_aa: CASSRTSGGAFEETQYF

d_call: -
v_call: TRBV30
cdr3_aa: CAWRGAGELFF

d_call: TRBD2
v_call: TRBV7-3
cdr3_aa: CASSYRLAGGLSTDTQYF

d_call: -
v_call: TRBV20-1
cdr3_aa: CSAREVLGTQGFRGGYTF

d_call: -
v_call: TRBV6-1
cdr3_aa: CASSERAGVNYGYTF

d_call: -
v_call: TRBV4-1
cdr3_aa: CASSLVRRGYYNEQFF

d_call: -
v_call: TRBV13
cdr3_aa: CASSFIHTGELFF

d_call: -
v_call: TRBV7-2
cdr3_aa: CASSYGDTKREQYF

d_call: TRBD1
v_call: TRBV15
cdr3_aa: CATSRYGTGSPEAFF

d_call: TRBD1
v_call: TRBV20-1
cdr3_aa: CSASSLWDRSNEQFF

d_call: TRBD2
v_call: TRBV7-3
cdr3_aa: CASSLTMIAGGDTQYF

d_call: -
v_call: TRBV20-1
cdr3_aa: CSAGRSGGQPQHF

d_call: -
v_call: TRBV7-9
cdr3_aa: CASSSFGTRLVSQFF

d_call: -
v_call: TRBV12-3/TRBV12-4
cdr3_aa: CASSRQIPKNNEQFF

d_call: -
v_call: TRBV15
cdr3_aa: CATSRMGTGGYEQFF

d_call: TRBD1
v_call: TRBV20-1
cdr3_aa: CSARALTGNSPLHF

d_call: -
v_call: TRBV6-6
cdr3_aa: CASSYAGTLGGETQYF

d_call: TRBD1
v_call: TRBV3-1
cdr3_aa: CASSQLTGSPYNEQFF

d_call: TRBD1
v_call: TRBV12-3/TRBV12-4
cdr3_aa: CASTTQRGTGGNYGCTF

d_call: -
v_call: TRBV7-2
cdr3_aa: CASRPRSWGGQTDTQYF

d_call: -
v_call: TRBV5-1
cdr3_aa: CASSLGPTRENIQYF

d_call: TRBD1
v_call: TRBV7-9
cdr3_aa: CASSYRVWTGEKLFF

d_call: -
v_call: TRBV7-3
cdr3_aa: CASSSRPGPFNEQFF

d_call: TRBD1
v_call: TRBV15
cdr3_aa: CATSRILGQGEYEQYF

d_call: -
v_call: TRBV4-1
cdr3_aa: CASSQVRVTGAFF

d_call: -
v_call: TRBV10-3
cdr3_aa: CAIREEIKAYGYTF

d_call: -
v_call: TRBV15
cdr3_aa: CATSRDRSGANVLTF